The 26 T cell receptor beta chains presented below share a single source sample, sequenced in a study of long-term antiretroviral therapy in people with HIV. The immunoSEQ assay was v3.0, run at survey level. The method was immunoSEQ multiplex PCR; TCRdb's version includes in-frame clones alone and lacks a portion of them. This table holds about 25,000 clones, about 77% found once. The source material was unsorted PBMCs, sampled 0.5 years after starting antiretroviral therapy. The receptors originated from a woman in her thirties or forties with HIV.

A few counts support this clone. The chain has TRBV4-3 and TRBJ2-1, with D tentatively TRBD1 (5 bases). The germline V and J ends were trimmed by 3 bases and 0 bases, with 12 bases remaining between them. CDR1 LGHNA and CDR2 YSLEER come from the germline V gene. The CDR3 has 16 residues. CDR3: CASSHKDMSSYNEQFF. CDR3 in DNA: TGCGCCAGCAGCCACAAGGACATGAGCTCCTACAATGAGCAGTTCTTC.

This clone came up a few times. This chain uses TRBV30 with TRBJ1-1, with D maybe TRBD1 (5 bases). The V and J ends lost 2 bases and 11 bases respectively, with 12 bases between them. The CDR3 spans 11 residues. Per germline, CDR1 GTSNPN and CDR2 SVGIG (reference sequence). CDR3 nucleotide sequence: TGTGCCTGGAGTAGCACAGGAGGCGCTTTCTTT. Its protein is CAWSSTGGAFF.

The rearrangement uses TRBV7-3 and TRBJ2-7; D gene uncertain. The CDR3 is made up of 13 amino acids. Germline V lookup: CDR1 SGHTA, CDR2 FQGTGA. V lost 4 bases to trimming and J lost 3 bases, with 10 bases between them. The CDR3 DNA follows: TGTGCCAGCAGCTCAAACGCAGGCTACGAGCAGTACTTC. This encodes CASSSNAGYEQYF.

The V gene is TRBV27, the J gene TRBJ2-5, with 8 bases aligning to TRBD1. Germline lookup yields CDR1 MNHEY and CDR2 SMNVEV (reference sequence). CDR3 size: 15 residues. V lost 5 bases and J lost 5; bases outside the gene matches: 10. CDR3: CASSHQGAREETQYF. The CDR3 DNA reads as TGTGCCAGCAGTCATCAGGGGGCGAGAGAGGAGACCCAGTACTTC.

The chain carries TRBV28 and TRBJ1-2; TRBD1 aligns across 9 bases. The J segment lost 4 bases and the V segment lost 5 bases, leaving 5 bases of the junction unmatched. The CDR3 totals 14 residues. In germline, CDR1 is MDHEN, CDR2 SYDVKM. The CDR3 is CASSMGQGSYGYTF. The CDR3 DNA follows: TGTGCCAGCAGTATGGGACAGGGTAGCTATGGCTACACCTTC.

The chain is built from TRBV10-3 and TRBJ1-3; a possible D gene is TRBD1 (5 bases). There are 10 residues in the CDR3. Germline CDR1 is ENHRY and CDR2 is SYGVKD. Trimming stripped 11 bases from V and 11 bases from J, with 13 bases between. The CDR3 DNA reads TGTGCCTCTAGGGGCGGCTCCATATATTTT. This gives the protein CASRGGSIYF.

The chain links TRBV18 to TRBJ2-7, with 10 bases that match TRBD1. The CDR3 consists of 15 residues. The junction had 6 bases not matched to a gene; V was cut back by 5 bases and J by 2 bases. CDR1 KGHSH and CDR2 LQKENI come from the germline V gene. The CDR3 loop reads CASSFGGTGAYEQYF. In DNA, the CDR3 is TGTGCCAGCTCATTCGGGGGGACAGGGGCCTACGAGCAGTACTTC.

This clone rates as medium-sized (0.01 to 0.1%). The rearrangement links TRBV6-1 to TRBJ2-7; 13 bases agree with TRBD2. The CDR3 is 17 residues long. CDR1 is MNHNS and CDR2 is SASEGT in the germline V gene. V gave up 4 bases and J gave up 0 bases; unmatched junction bases: 6. The CDR3 DNA is TGTGCCAGCAGTGGACTAGCGGGGGGCTTAAGCTCCTACGAGCAGTACTTC. It codes for CASSGLAGGLSSYEQYF.

The chain carries TRBV7-9 and TRBJ1-1; weak D call: TRBD1 (6 bases). V dropped 2 bases and J dropped 4 bases, with 14 bases sitting between them. Germline CDR1 is SEHNR and CDR2 is FQNEAQ (reference sequence). The CDR3 is 15 residues long. The CDR3 is CASSLPQGRGTEAFF. CDR3 nucleotide sequence: TGTGCCAGCAGCTTACCACAGGGTCGAGGCACTGAAGCTTTCTTT.

This clone was detected only a few times. V usage is TRBV9 and J usage is TRBJ2-3; D is perhaps TRBD1 or TRBD2 (5 bases each). The CDR3 has 15 residues. Germline V gene lookup returns CDR1 SGDLS and CDR2 YYNGEE. The V end was cut by 1 base, the J end by 3 bases, with 12 bases between. The CDR3 DNA is TGTGCCAGCAGCGTATACGGGACCGCTACAGATACGCAGTATTTT. It is translated as CASSVYGTATDTQYF.

The chain carries TRBV29-1 and TRBJ2-6; TRBD1 matches 11 bases. After removal of 4 bases from V and 8 bases from J, the junction contained 16 bases not matched to a gene. Germline V gives CDR1 SQVTM, CDR2 ANQGSEA. There are 18 residues in the CDR3. The CDR3 is CSVGAGQGAGDGTNVLTF. In DNA, the CDR3 is TGCAGCGTTGGGGCTGGACAGGGGGCGGGTGACGGGACCAACGTCCTGACTTTC.

This chain uses TRBV28 with TRBJ1-5; 8 bases are a match to TRBD1. The CDR3 runs 15 residues. V lost 4 bases, J lost 2 bases, and 4 bases stayed unmatched. CDR1 and CDR2 (germline): MDHEN, SYDVKM. The CDR3 bases are TGTGCCAGCAGTTCTCAGGGGGCGGGCAATCAGCCCCAGCATTTT. Encoded protein: CASSSQGAGNQPQHF.

V usage is TRBV27 and J usage is TRBJ1-2; D is possibly TRBD1 (6 bases). Looked up from germline, CDR1 is MNHEY and CDR2 is SMNVEV (reference sequence). V shed 2 bases and J shed 8 bases, with 12 bases lying between them. There are 13 residues in the CDR3. The CDR3 is CASSLAQGVGYTF. The DNA of the CDR3 is TGTGCCAGCAGTTTAGCACAGGGCGTGGGCTACACCTTC.

V usage is TRBV2 and J usage is TRBJ2-5, with D unclear. The ends were cut back, 2 bases at V and 1 base at J, with 5 bases in the middle. This CDR3 has 13 amino acids. Germline V gene sequence: CDR1 SNHLY, CDR2 FYNNEI. CDR3 coding DNA: TGTGCCAGCAGTGAAAGGGTCCAAGAGACCCAGTACTTC. This encodes CASSERVQETQYF. Using reference TRBV2 and TRBJ2-5 for the parts outside the CDR3, the full variable domain is EPEVTQTPSHQVTQMGQEVILRCVPISNHLYFYWYRQILGQKVEFLVSFYNNEISEKSEIFDDQFSVERPDGSNFTLKIRSTKLEDSAMYFCASSERVQETQYFGPGTRLLVL.

The rearrangement links TRBV4-3 to TRBJ1-6; no clear D. Germline lookup yields CDR1 LGHNA and CDR2 YSLEER. V dropped 8 bases and J dropped 0 bases, with 14 bases sitting between them. CDR3 length equals 16 residues. CDR3 DNA sequence: TGCGCCAGCGGCATAGCGAAGAGCTCCTATAATTCACCCCTCCACTTT. Amino acid sequence: CASGIAKSSYNSPLHF.

The CDR3 nucleotides are TGTGCCAGCACCTCCCGGGGGGATACGAACACCGGGGAGCTGTTTTTT. Its translation is CASTSRGDTNTGELFF. The chain joins TRBV11-2 to TRBJ2-2; 7 bases agree with TRBD2. Germline V gives CDR1 SGHAT, CDR2 FQNNGV. This CDR3 is built from 16 residues. V trimming: 7 bases; J trimming: 0 bases; junction bases outside the gene matches: 8.

The chain uses TRBV28 and TRBJ2-7, with D possibly TRBD1 on 6 matching bases. Germline lookup yields CDR1 MDHEN and CDR2 SYDVKM. CDR3 length: 15 residues. V lost 5 bases, J lost 0 bases, and 14 bases lay in between. The chain's CDR3 is CASSTIGQSSYEQYF. The DNA for the CDR3 is TGTGCCAGCAGTACCATCGGACAGAGCTCCTACGAGCAGTACTTC.

The chain employs TRBV28 and TRBJ1-5, with a weak D call TRBD1 (6 bases). The CDR3 is made up of 14 amino acids. V lost 2 bases, J lost 3 bases, and 8 bases lay in between. Germline values: CDR1 MDHEN, CDR2 SYDVKM. In DNA, the CDR3 is TGTGCCAGCAGTTTAACAGGGCTCAATCAGCCCCAGCATTTT. Translating it yields CASSLTGLNQPQHF. Supplemented by reference TRBV28 and TRBJ1-5, the full variable domain reads DVKVTQSSRYLVKRTGEKVFLECVQDMDHENMFWYRQDPGLGLRLIYFSYDVKMKEKGDIPEGYSVSREKKERFSLILESASTNQTSMYLCASSLTGLNQPQHFGDGTRLSIL.

This chain uses TRBV6-5 with TRBJ1-5; no definite D call. The V end was cut by 6 bases, the J end by 3 bases, with 9 bases between. This CDR3 is 13 amino acids long. Germline V lookup: CDR1 MNHEY, CDR2 SVGAGI. The CDR3 nucleotides read TGTGCCAGCAGAGGTCAGAACAATCAGCCCCAGCATTTT. Translation: CASRGQNNQPQHF.

The genes are TRBV29-1 and TRBJ1-1, with 8 bases aligning to TRBD1. Germline V gives CDR1 SQVTM, CDR2 ANQGSEA. The CDR3 spans 13 residues. With 6 bases clipped from V and 0 bases from J, the junction kept 3 bases outside the gene matches. The CDR3 nucleotides are TGCAGCGTATTGACAGGGGTGAACACTGAAGCTTTCTTT. Translated: CSVLTGVNTEAFF.

The chain joins TRBV5-5 to TRBJ2-7, with D possibly called TRBD1 or TRBD2 (6 bases each). Germline values: CDR1 SGHKS, CDR2 YYEKEE (reference sequence). The CDR3 loop spans 16 amino acids. Trimming left V 0 bases short and J 0 bases short, with 13 bases between. The CDR3: CASSLGGAPRSYEQYF. In DNA form, the CDR3 reads TGTGCCAGCAGCTTGGGGGGGGCCCCCCGCTCCTACGAGCAGTACTTC. The full variable domain, in which reference TRBV5-5 and TRBJ2-7 provide the parts outside the CDR3, is DAGVTQSPTHLIKTRGQQVTLRCSPISGHKSVSWYQQVLGQGPQFIFQYYEKEERGRGNFPDRFSARQFPNYSSELNVNALLLGDSALYLCASSLGGAPRSYEQYFGPGTRLTVT.

J is TRBJ1-6 and V is TRBV5-6; maybe TRBD1 (5 bases). CDR1 SGHDT and CDR2 YYEEEE come from the germline V gene. The CDR3 totals 14 residues. V was clipped by 0 bases and J by 7 bases, with 8 bases between them. The CDR3 DNA reads as TGTGCCAGCAGCTTGGTGGGGGAAAATTCACCCCTCCACTTT. It specifies CASSLVGENSPLHF.

This clone was observed a single time. This chain joins TRBV18 and TRBJ1-3; D may be TRBD1 (6 bases). With 3 bases removed from V and 2 bases from J, the gap between germline ends came to 11 bases. Germline V gene lookup returns CDR1 KGHSH and CDR2 LQKENI. This CDR3 has 15 residues. The CDR3, as DNA: TGTGCCAGCTCACCGGTCCCAGGGGCTGGAAACACCATATATTTT. Encoded protein: CASSPVPGAGNTIYF. Full variable domain (outside the CDR3, taken from reference TRBV18 and TRBJ1-3): NAGVMQNPRHLVRRRGQEARLRCSPMKGHSHVYWYRQLPEEGLKFMVYLQKENIIDESGMPKERFSAEFPKEGPSILRIQQVVRGDSAAYFCASSPVPGAGNTIYFGEGSWLTVV.

The chain uses TRBV20-1 and TRBJ2-2; the D call may be TRBD1 or TRBD2 (6 bases each). This CDR3 has 11 amino acids. The germline V gene encodes CDR1 DFQATT and CDR2 SNEGSKA (reference sequence). Written as DNA, the CDR3 is TGCGGTACAGGGAGGACCGGGGAGCTGTTTTTT. This encodes CGTGRTGELFF.

The chain combines TRBV4-3 with TRBJ1-1; unclear D gene. Trimming removed 5 bases from V and 5 bases from J, with 18 bases in between. Germline CDR1 and CDR2: LGHNA and YSLEER. The CDR3 spans 15 residues. The DNA for the CDR3 is TGCGCCAGCAGCGTAACCGAAGGTCTGGGGACTGAAGCTTTCTTT. It yields the protein CASSVTEGLGTEAFF.

This clone was recorded only once. The chain joins TRBV5-1 to TRBJ2-5; 9 bases align to TRBD1. CDR1 and CDR2 (germline): SGHRS, YFSETQ. J lost 2 bases, V lost 1 base, and 3 bases had no gene match. CDR3 length: 15 residues. The CDR3 loop is CASSLRGQGQETQYF. In nucleotides, the CDR3 is TGCGCCAGCAGCTTGAGGGGACAGGGTCAAGAGACCCAGTACTTC.